A selection of T cell receptor beta chains follows, all from one sample in a study of cytomegalovirus exposure and HLA in healthy donors. Sequencing used immunoSEQ multiplex PCR; TCRdb keeps in-frame clones, though not all of them. The sample holds about 63,000 clones, roughly 70% seen once. Material for sequencing was PBMCs. The receptors here all came from a man aged 50 or older in good health and CMV-seropositive. CDR3s include the opening cysteine and the closing phenylalanine or tryptophan. The D gene is left open where the match is weak. Clone size, where shown, is once, few, many, or a class for clones that have expanded.

CDR3 DNA	CDR3 protein	J gene	D gene	clone size	V gene
TGTGCCAGCAGTTACTCCCGCCCGCGGGACTTCGAGCAGTACTTC	CASSYSRPRDFEQYF	TRBJ2-7	-	-	TRBV6-5
TGCGCCAGCAGCAGGGACAGAAGTTCCTCCTACGAGCAGTACTTC	CASSRDRSSSYEQYF	TRBJ2-7	TRBD1	few	TRBV5-1
TGTGCCATCAGTGGGAAGGGTTCGAGGGACGAGCAGTACTTC	CAISGKGSRDEQYF	TRBJ2-7	-	-	TRBV10-3
TGCAGCGTTGGTGAGGACAGGGCATCTGGAAACACCATATATTTT	CSVGEDRASGNTIYF	TRBJ1-3	TRBD1	-	TRBV29-1
TGTGCCAGCAGAGAAAGGGGGAGTTACAATGAGCAGTTCTTC	CASRERGSYNEQFF	TRBJ2-1	-	once	TRBV27
TGTGCCAGCAGAGATCCGGGACATGGTTACGAGCAGTACTTC	CASRDPGHGYEQYF	TRBJ2-7	-	-	TRBV6-5
TGTGCCATCAGCCGGGACAGGGGGATCGATGAGCAGTTCTTC	CAISRDRGIDEQFF	TRBJ2-1	TRBD1	-	TRBV10-3
TGTGCCAGCAGGCTGACAGGGTCCGTATATGGCTACACCTTC	CASRLTGSVYGYTF	TRBJ1-2	TRBD1	-	TRBV5-4
TGTGCCAGCAGCTTGAAGGGTCGGGGAAGCAATCAGCCCCAGCATTTT	CASSLKGRGSNQPQHF	TRBJ1-5	-	-	TRBV5-6
TGCGCCAGCAGTCCTAGCGGGAGGCAAACCGGGGAGCTGTTTTTT	CASSPSGRQTGELFF	TRBJ2-2	TRBD2	-	TRBV23-1
TGTGCCTGGAAGGCGGGCAGCCAAGAGACCCAGTACTTC	CAWKAGSQETQYF	TRBJ2-5	-	-	TRBV30
TGTGCCAGCAGCGTAGTGGCCCCGGATACGCAGTATTTT	CASSVVAPDTQYF	TRBJ2-3	-	-	TRBV9
TGTGCCAGCAGAGCCACAGGGGCCACTGAAGCTTTCTTT	CASRATGATEAFF	TRBJ1-1	TRBD1	-	TRBV6-1
TGCGCCAGCAGCTTGAGGGAGGGCCTTGGAAACACCATATATTTT	CASSLREGLGNTIYF	TRBJ1-3	-	-	TRBV5-1
TGCGCCAGCAGCTGGGCCGGGACTAGCAACACCGGGGAGCTGTTTTTT	CASSWAGTSNTGELFF	TRBJ2-2	TRBD2	-	TRBV5-1
TGTGCCAGCACCTCCCCCTTGACAGGGAACTACGAGCAGTACTTC	CASTSPLTGNYEQYF	TRBJ2-7	TRBD1	-	TRBV2
TGTGCCAGCAGCCGAGGAGACGAGCAGTACTTC	CASSRGDEQYF	TRBJ2-7	-	-	TRBV5-4
TGTGCCAGCAGCCAAGGGGGGGTACTAGCGCCCAGCCAAGAGACCCAGTACTTC	CASSQGGVLAPSQETQYF	TRBJ2-5	TRBD2	-	TRBV4-2
TGCGCCAGCAGCTCCGGGACTGCGGGGTACGAGCAGTACTTC	CASSSGTAGYEQYF	TRBJ2-7	-	-	TRBV5-1
TGCGCCAGCAGACCTGAGGGGAGGACAGATACGCAGTATTTT	CASRPEGRTDTQYF	TRBJ2-3	-	once	TRBV5-1
TGTGCCAGCAGCGCCGGGAGGGGTTACACCATATATTTT	CASSAGRGYTIYF	TRBJ1-3	-	-	TRBV7-2
TGTGCCAGCAGCTCCGGGACTAGCGGGAGGGAGCAGTACTTC	CASSSGTSGREQYF	TRBJ2-7	TRBD2	-	TRBV9
TGTGCCAGCAGTTTAGACGGGGCCTACAATGAGCAGTTCTTC	CASSLDGAYNEQFF	TRBJ2-1	-	few	TRBV27
TGTGCCAGCAGCGTAGAGGTGGACAGCTACCTCCACTTT	CASSVEVDSYLHF	TRBJ1-6	-	-	TRBV9
TGTGCCAGCAGCCTAGAAGCAGGGGACACTGAAGCTTTCTTT	CASSLEAGDTEAFF	TRBJ1-1	-	-	TRBV7-2
TGTGCCAGCAGTTACGGAGGGACCTCCTACAATGAGCAGTTCTTC	CASSYGGTSYNEQFF	TRBJ2-1	-	few	TRBV6-5
TGCAGCGTTGAAGTGTACAGGGTCACCTCCTACGAGCAGTACTTC	CSVEVYRVTSYEQYF	TRBJ2-7	-	-	TRBV29-1
TGTGCCAGCAGCGTAGGACAGGGGATTTACTATGGCTACACCTTC	CASSVGQGIYYGYTF	TRBJ1-2	TRBD1	-	TRBV9
TGTGCCAGCAGAACGGGACAGGGTTGGACCGGGGAGCTGTTTTTT	CASRTGQGWTGELFF	TRBJ2-2	TRBD1	-	TRBV6-5
TGCGCCAGCAGCCAAGGGACAGGGAATATGGGAGAGACCCAGTACTTC	CASSQGTGNMGETQYF	TRBJ2-5	TRBD1	-	TRBV4-3
TGTGCCAGCAGCGGGGGGACAGGCCCTATAGTGGGGCAGCCCCAGCATTTT	CASSGGTGPIVGQPQHF	TRBJ1-5	TRBD1	once	TRBV7-8
TGTGCCAGCTCACAGGACAGGGGAGGAACTAATGAAAAACTGTTTTTT	CASSQDRGGTNEKLFF	TRBJ1-4	TRBD1	few	TRBV18
TGTGCCAGCAGCTTAGACGGGGGAGGGCTGGACGAGCAGTACTTC	CASSLDGGGLDEQYF	TRBJ2-7	TRBD2	few	TRBV7-6